These 29 T cell receptor beta chains were all obtained from the same sample, sequenced in a study of CD8+ T cells in alopecia areata. Following RNA extraction, reverse transcription yielded cDNA that acted as the sequencing template. The method was immunoSEQ multiplex PCR; TCRdb's version includes in-frame clones alone and lacks a portion of them. Among 130,000 or so clones listed, over 55% were seen once. Documented treatment: oral pan-JAK inhibitor, 5-10 mg twice daily. This material consisted of CD4+ T cells sorted from blood, taken at week 4, from a patient treated with tofacitinib. The origin of the receptors is a human donor with alopecia areata.

The sample holds a few counts of this clone. The rearrangement uses TRBV28 and TRBJ2-3; 7 nucleotides align to TRBD1. CDR3 length: 16 amino acids. Germline V CDR1 and CDR2: MDHEN, SYDVKM. Unmatched junction bases numbered 10, after V lost 7 bases and J lost 0 bases. CDR3 residues: CASTVGGYSSTDTQYF. CDR3 nucleotides: TGTGCCAGCACCGTAGGGGGCTACTCGAGCACAGATACGCAGTATTTT.

This clone was seen a single time. The genes are TRBV2 and TRBJ2-5; a possible D gene is TRBD1 (5 bases). The V and J ends lost 4 bases and 1 base respectively, with 10 bases between them. The germline V gene encodes CDR1 SNHLY and CDR2 FYNNEI. The CDR3 covers 14 residues. CDR3 in amino acids: CASSVDSFQETQYF. The CDR3 bases are TGTGCCAGCAGTGTTGACAGCTTCCAAGAGACCCAGTACTTC.

There are a few counts of this clone. The chain links TRBV10-3 to TRBJ2-7; D could derive from TRBD1 or TRBD2 (5 bases each). CDR3 length equals 14 residues. Trimming shortened V by 4 bases and J by 0 bases, and 10 bases separated the two germline ends. The germline gives CDR1 ENHRY, CDR2 SYGVKD. CDR3 nucleotide sequence: TGTGCCATCAGTGCCGTGAGGGGCTCCTACGAGCAGTACTTC. Translated, it gives CAISAVRGSYEQYF.

The chain combines TRBV28 with TRBJ1-4; D is undetermined. CDR3 length: 15 amino acids. Germline values: CDR1 MDHEN, CDR2 SYDVKM. V lost 5 bases and J 7 bases, leaving 17 bases between the germline ends. The CDR3 protein is CASSPPRAALEKLFF. The CDR3 DNA is TGTGCCAGCAGTCCTCCGCGAGCAGCCCTTGAAAAACTGTTTTTT.

The J gene is TRBJ2-3, the V gene TRBV30, with D hard to call. The V gene lost 0 bases and the J gene lost 6 bases, with 4 bases spanning the gap. CDR1 GTSNPN and CDR2 SVGIG come from the germline V gene (reference sequence). The CDR3 runs to 11 residues. CDR3 region: CAWSVPDTQYF. CDR3 sequence (DNA): TGTGCCTGGAGTGTACCCGATACGCAGTATTTT.

This clone was counted a few times. The V gene is TRBV5-1, the J gene TRBJ2-1, with TRBD2 identical over 10 bases. This CDR3 spans 14 amino acids. The V gene end was trimmed by 8 bases and the J gene end by 2 bases; junction bases not matched to a gene: 4. CDR1 SGHRS and CDR2 YFSETQ come from the germline V gene. The CDR3 coding sequence is TGCGCCAGAAAGCGGGAGGGAACCTACAATGAGCAGTTCTTC. This encodes CARKREGTYNEQFF.

The rearrangement links TRBV30 to TRBJ2-6; perhaps D is TRBD1 or TRBD2 (6 bases each). V was cut by 1 base and J by 2 bases, with 12 bases left in between. The CDR3 is 16 residues long. Germline loops: CDR1 GTSNPN, CDR2 SVGIG (reference sequence). Here the CDR3 DNA reads TGTGCCTGGAGTGAGGGGGGCTTCCCTGGGGCCAACGTCCTGACTTTC. It encodes CAWSEGGFPGANVLTF.

A few counts support this clone. V gene TRBV28 combines with J gene TRBJ2-3; 8 bases are shared with TRBD1. CDR1 is MDHEN and CDR2 is SYDVKM in the germline V gene. V shed 7 bases, J shed 5 bases, and the junction held 17 bases outside the gene matches. The CDR3 is made up of 17 amino acids. This CDR3 is CASTYRRGTGGRDTQYF. The CDR3 nucleotides read TGTGCCAGCACCTATCGCCGGGGGACAGGTGGACGAGATACGCAGTATTTT. Full variable domain (missing parts from reference TRBV28 and TRBJ2-3): DVKVTQSSRYLVKRTGEKVFLECVQDMDHENMFWYRQDPGLGLRLIYFSYDVKMKEKGDIPEGYSVSREKKERFSLILESASTNQTSMYLCASTYRRGTGGRDTQYFGPGTRLTVL.

The chain has TRBV28 and TRBJ2-7, with D possibly being TRBD2 (6 bases). From germline, CDR1 is MDHEN and CDR2 SYDVKM. V was cut by 3 bases and J by 4 bases, with 7 bases left in between. This CDR3 comprises 12 residues. CDR3 nucleotide sequence: TGTGCCAGCAGTTTGGAGGGATACGAGCAGTACTTC. Translation gives CASSLEGYEQYF.

The chain joins TRBV19 to TRBJ2-1, with D perhaps assigned TRBD1 or TRBD2 (5 bases each). Trimming took off 4 bases at V and 0 bases at J, with 10 bases between the two ends. CDR1 and CDR2 from the germline V gene are LNHDA and SQIVND (reference sequence). CDR3 size: 15 residues. CDR3 protein: CASSSGTASYNEQFF. CDR3 sequence (DNA): TGTGCCAGTAGTAGTGGGACCGCCTCCTACAATGAGCAGTTCTTC.

Of note for this clone: The sample holds other DNA sequences that translate to the same CDR3. The rearrangement links TRBV18 to TRBJ2-3; D is undetermined. The CDR3 covers 13 residues. The V end lost 3 bases, the J end lost 0 bases, and 4 bases lay between the germline ends. Germline V CDR1 and CDR2: KGHSH, LQKENI. The CDR3 DNA sequence: TGTGCCAGCTCACCCGACAGCACAGATACGCAGTATTTT. This translates into CASSPDSTDTQYF.

The CDR3 loop is CASSLTMNQETQYF. The CDR3 nucleotides read TGTGCCAGCAGCTTAACTATGAACCAAGAGACCCAGTACTTC. The chain uses TRBV11-2 and TRBJ2-5; D unclear. Germline assignment: CDR1 SGHAT and CDR2 FQNNGV. Trimming removed 2 bases from V and 0 bases from J, with 7 bases in between. This CDR3 region has 14 residues.

CDR3 DNA: TGTGCCAGCACCAGAACGGGACTAGCGGCGGATGAGCAGTTCTTC. Translation gives CASTRTGLAADEQFF. The chain joins TRBV9 to TRBJ2-1; 11 bases are shared with TRBD2. The germline V gene has CDR1 SGDLS and CDR2 YYNGEE. CDR3 length: 15 residues. Unmatched junction bases numbered 10, after V lost 6 bases and J lost 8 bases.

The V gene is TRBV10-2, the J gene TRBJ2-5; 10 positions agree with TRBD1. The V gene's germline CDR1 is WSHSY and CDR2 SAAADI. V was clipped by 6 bases and J by 8 bases; unmatched bases: 6. The CDR3 has 13 amino acids. In DNA form, the CDR3 reads TGCGCCAGCAGCCCGGGACAGGGGCTTACCCAGTACTTC. The encoded protein is CASSPGQGLTQYF.

This chain connects TRBV14 to TRBJ2-1, with D unclear. CDR1 is SGHDN, CDR2 FVKESK, per germline. V gave up 4 bases and J gave up 2 bases, with 12 bases separating them. This CDR3 has 15 residues. CDR3 DNA: TGTGCCAGCAGCCCTACTCCCTTAGCCTACAATGAGCAGTTCTTC. It is translated as CASSPTPLAYNEQFF.

The rearrangement links TRBV7-2 to TRBJ2-7; 10 nucleotides match TRBD2. The germline gives CDR1 SGHTA, CDR2 FQGNSA. There are 15 residues in the CDR3. Unmatched junction bases numbered 3, after V lost 4 bases and J lost 0 bases. The CDR3 is CASSSTSGSSYEQYF. The DNA of the CDR3 is TGTGCCAGCAGCTCGACTAGCGGGTCCTCCTACGAGCAGTACTTC.

The chain combines TRBV27 with TRBJ2-5, with 8 bases identical to TRBD1. CDR3 length: 15 amino acids. V dropped 3 bases and J dropped 4; count of bases not matched to a gene: 7. Germline assignment: CDR1 MNHEY and CDR2 SMNVEV (reference sequence). Here the CDR3 DNA reads TGTGCCAGCAGTTTCGGACAGGGTCGGGGAGAGACCCAGTACTTC. Encoded protein: CASSFGQGRGETQYF.

This chain links TRBV6-1 with TRBJ1-1, with 12 bases lining up with TRBD1. The V segment lost 4 bases and the J segment 5 bases; nucleotides outside the gene matches: 11. CDR3 length equals 17 residues. CDR1 and CDR2 (germline): MNHNS, SASEGT. The CDR3 here is CASSAGFRDRGQTEAFF. The CDR3 coding sequence is TGTGCCAGCAGTGCCGGTTTCCGGGACAGGGGGCAGACTGAAGCTTTCTTT.

This clone was detected once. The chain links TRBV2 to TRBJ2-1, with 13 bases aligning to TRBD2. Germline V gene data show CDR1 as SNHLY and CDR2 as FYNNEI. The CDR3 runs to 16 residues. With 1 base clipped from V and 8 bases from J, the junction kept 5 bases outside the gene matches. CDR3 in DNA: TGTGCCAGCAGTGAAGAGGGACTAGCGGGATCTGATGAGCAGTTCTTC. It specifies CASSEEGLAGSDEQFF.

The J gene is TRBJ2-5, the V gene TRBV29-1, with D uncertain. Trimming cost V 6 bases and J 3 bases, with 11 bases left between them. CDR1 and CDR2 (germline): SQVTM, ANQGSEA. This CDR3 is 12 amino acids long. CDR3 sequence reads: CSVEYREETQYF. CDR3 sequence (DNA): TGCAGCGTGGAGTACCGGGAAGAGACCCAGTACTTC.

This chain uses TRBV7-3 with TRBJ2-1, with D possibly TRBD2 on 6 matching bases. Germline CDR1 SGHTA, CDR2 FQGTGA. CDR3 length: 15 residues. V lost 2 bases and J lost 5, with 13 bases in between. The CDR3, as DNA: TGTGCCAGCAGCTTAGGTTCGGGAGCGGACAATGAGCAGTTCTTC. Its protein product is CASSLGSGADNEQFF.

The V call is TRBV27, the J call TRBJ1-1, with 7 bases fitting TRBD1. Per the germline V gene, CDR1 is MNHEY and CDR2 is SMNVEV (reference sequence). The CDR3 length is 16 residues. J lost 0 bases, V lost 3 bases, and 7 bases had no gene match. CDR3 loop: CASSFSSDRMNTEAFF. The CDR3 nucleotides are TGTGCCAGCAGTTTTAGCTCGGACAGGATGAACACTGAAGCTTTCTTT.

This clone was detected a few times. The CDR3 DNA sequence: TGCGCCAGCAGCTCCGAAAACAGAGACAAAAACATTCAGTACTTC. It yields the protein CASSSENRDKNIQYF. This rearrangement joins TRBV5-1 to TRBJ2-4; D gene unclear. V lost 3 bases, J lost 3 bases, and 13 bases lay in between. The germline V gene encodes CDR1 SGHRS and CDR2 YFSETQ. The length of the CDR3 is 15 residues.

The CDR3 nucleotides read TGTGCCAGCAGCCAAGAGACTAGCGGCCAAGAGACCCAGTACTTC. Its protein is CASSQETSGQETQYF. V usage is TRBV4-2 and J usage is TRBJ2-5; the match to TRBD2 covers 9 bases. V trimming: 0 bases; J trimming: 1 base; junction bases outside the gene matches: 0. Germline-derived CDR1 and CDR2 are LGHNA and YNFKEQ. This CDR3 region has 15 residues.

This clone appeared a single time. This chain links TRBV27 with TRBJ2-1; 7 nucleotides agree with TRBD1. J was trimmed by 4 bases and V by 4 bases; bases with no gene match: 7. This CDR3 comprises 15 residues. Germline V gene data show CDR1 as MNHEY and CDR2 as SMNVEV (reference sequence). The CDR3 sequence: CASSSRQGRYNEQFF. DNA of the CDR3: TGTGCCAGCAGTTCCCGACAGGGTCGATACAATGAGCAGTTCTTC.

Only a few counts were recorded for this clone. The chain recombines TRBV18 with TRBJ1-5; D unresolved. The CDR3 extends over 13 amino acids. Trimming took off 5 bases at V and 3 bases at J, with 8 bases between the two ends. Germline values: CDR1 KGHSH, CDR2 LQKENI. CDR3 residues: CASSVSDNQPQHF. CDR3 sequence (DNA): TGTGCCAGCTCAGTGTCAGACAATCAGCCCCAGCATTTT.

This chain uses TRBV19 with TRBJ1-1; D perhaps matches TRBD1 (5 bases). CDR3 length: 14 amino acids. Germline CDR1 is LNHDA and CDR2 is SQIVND (reference sequence). The V end was cut by 2 bases, the J end by 3 bases, with 10 bases between. Here the CDR3 DNA reads TGTGCCAGTAGTATACGGGGCTTGCACACTGAAGCTTTCTTT. Translating gives CASSIRGLHTEAFF. The whole variable domain, remainder taken from reference TRBV19 and TRBJ1-1, is DGGITQSPKYLFRKEGQNVTLSCEQNLNHDAMYWYRQDPGQGLRLIYYSQIVNDFQKGDIAEGYSVSREKKESFPLTVTSAQKNPTAFYLCASSIRGLHTEAFFGQGTRLTVV.

V is TRBV29-1 and J is TRBJ1-3; 7 nucleotides match TRBD1. CDR3 length equals 15 residues. V was clipped by 7 bases and J by 9 bases; unmatched bases: 18. Germline V lookup: CDR1 SQVTM, CDR2 ANQGSEA. CDR3 region: CSGRDSAPGEGTIYF. The CDR3, as DNA: TGCAGCGGCCGGGACAGTGCGCCAGGGGAAGGCACCATATATTTT.

The chain links TRBV27 to TRBJ2-5; tentative D call: TRBD1 (6 bases). This CDR3 spans 15 amino acids. The germline V gene encodes CDR1 MNHEY and CDR2 SMNVEV (reference sequence). V lost 7 bases to trimming and J lost 1 base, with 16 bases between them. CDR3 loop: CASNFVTGIQETQYF. The CDR3 DNA follows: TGTGCCAGCAACTTCGTGACAGGAATCCAAGAGACCCAGTACTTC.